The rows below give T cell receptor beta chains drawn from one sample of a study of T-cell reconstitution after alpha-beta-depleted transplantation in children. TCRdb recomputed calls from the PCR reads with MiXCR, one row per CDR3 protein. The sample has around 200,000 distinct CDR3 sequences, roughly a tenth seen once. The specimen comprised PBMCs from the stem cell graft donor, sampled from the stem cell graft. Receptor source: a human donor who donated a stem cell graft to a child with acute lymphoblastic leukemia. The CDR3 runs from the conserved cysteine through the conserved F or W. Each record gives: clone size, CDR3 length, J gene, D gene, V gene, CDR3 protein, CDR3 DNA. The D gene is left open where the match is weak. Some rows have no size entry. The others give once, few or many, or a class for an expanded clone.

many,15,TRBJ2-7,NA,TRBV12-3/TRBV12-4,CASSLVGVSLDEQYF,TGTGCCAGCAGTTTGGTTGGTGTTAGCTTAGACGAGCAGTACTTC
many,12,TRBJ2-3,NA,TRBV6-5,CASSQNLDTQYF,TGTGCCAGCAGCCAGAATTTAGATACGCAGTATTTT
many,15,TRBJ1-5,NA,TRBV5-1,CASSLGEASNQPQHF,TGCGCCAGCAGCTTGGGCGAAGCTTCCAATCAGCCCCAGCATTTT
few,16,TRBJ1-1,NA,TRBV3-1,CASSQGDSRGFTEAFF,TGTGCCAGCAGCCAGGGCGACAGCAGGGGATTTACTGAAGCTTTCTTT
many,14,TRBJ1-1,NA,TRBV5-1,CASSLMTGLNEAFF,TGCGCCAGCAGCTTGATGACAGGTCTAAACGAAGCTTTCTTT
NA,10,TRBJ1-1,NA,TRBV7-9,CASSWDEAFF,TGTGCCAGCAGCTGGGACGAAGCTTTCTTT
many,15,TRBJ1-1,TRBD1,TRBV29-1,CSVHGGTGLPTEAFF,TGCAGCGTCCACGGCGGGACAGGGCTTCCCACTGAAGCTTTCTTT
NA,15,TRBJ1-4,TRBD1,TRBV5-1,CASSKGTGGDEKLFF,TGCGCCAGCAGCAAGGGGACAGGGGGCGATGAAAAACTGTTTTTT
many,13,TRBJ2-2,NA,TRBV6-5,CASSYEEGGELFF,TGTGCCAGCAGTTACGAGGAAGGCGGGGAGCTGTTTTTT
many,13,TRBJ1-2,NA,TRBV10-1,CASSVRQDYGYTF,TGCGCCAGCAGTGTAAGGCAGGACTATGGCTACACCTTC
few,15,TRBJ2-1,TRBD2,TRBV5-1,CASSLNLAGGNEQFF,TGCGCCAGCAGCTTGAACCTAGCGGGGGGCAATGAGCAGTTCTTC
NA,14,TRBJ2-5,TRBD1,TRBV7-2,CASSRGQGVETQYF,TGTGCCAGCAGCCGGGGACAGGGGGTAGAGACCCAGTACTTC
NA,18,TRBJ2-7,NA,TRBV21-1,CASSKGGAAKGETYEQYF,TGTGCCAGCAGCAAGGGTGGGGCAGCAAAAGGGGAAACCTACGAGCAGTACTTC
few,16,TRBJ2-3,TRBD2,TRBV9,CASSDFGRAPTDTQYF,TGTGCCAGCAGCGATTTTGGGAGGGCGCCCACAGATACGCAGTATTTT
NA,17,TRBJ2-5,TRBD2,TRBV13,CASSPKGSGGAGETQYF,TGTGCCAGCAGCCCCAAGGGGAGCGGGGGGGCCGGAGAGACCCAGTACTTC
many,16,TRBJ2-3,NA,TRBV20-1,CSAIPGAVGLGDTQYF,TGCAGTGCTATACCCGGGGCGGTGGGGCTAGGAGATACGCAGTATTTT
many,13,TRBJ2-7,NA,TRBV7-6,CASSRQNGYEQYF,TGTGCCAGCAGCCGTCAAAATGGCTACGAGCAGTACTTC
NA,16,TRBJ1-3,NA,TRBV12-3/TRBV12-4,CASSFGPAVSGNTIYF,TGTGCCAGCAGTTTTGGTCCCGCGGTCTCTGGAAACACCATATATTTT
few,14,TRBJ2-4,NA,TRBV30,CAWSPGGAKNIQYF,TGTGCCTGGAGCCCTGGCGGGGCCAAAAACATTCAGTACTTC
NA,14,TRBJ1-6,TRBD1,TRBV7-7,CASSMSEGASPLHF,TGTGCCAGCAGCATGAGCGAGGGGGCTTCACCCCTCCACTTT
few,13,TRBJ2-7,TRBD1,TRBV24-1,CATGDSQSYEQYF,TGTGCCACGGGGGACAGTCAAAGCTACGAGCAGTACTTC
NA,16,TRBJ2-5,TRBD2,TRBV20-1,CSASRLAGAYQETQYF,TGCAGTGCTAGCCGACTAGCGGGGGCCTACCAAGAGACCCAGTACTTC
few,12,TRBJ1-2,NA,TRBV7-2,CASSLLRDGYTF,TGTGCCAGCAGCCTCCTCAGGGATGGCTACACCTTC
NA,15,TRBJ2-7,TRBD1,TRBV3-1,CASSQGSGGAYEQYF,TGTGCCAGCAGCCAAGGTTCAGGGGGCGCCTACGAGCAGTACTTC
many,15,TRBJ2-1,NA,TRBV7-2,CASSLHRERYNEQFF,TGTGCCAGCAGCTTACACAGGGAAAGGTACAATGAGCAGTTCTTC
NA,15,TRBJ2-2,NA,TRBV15,CATGPGRGFPGELFF,TGTGCCACCGGTCCGGGACGGGGTTTCCCCGGGGAGCTGTTTTTT
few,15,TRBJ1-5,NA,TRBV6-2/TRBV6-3,CASSPQGNGNQPQHF,TGTGCCAGCAGTCCACAGGGTAACGGCAATCAGCCCCAGCATTTT
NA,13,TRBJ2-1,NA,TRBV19,CASSQALNNEQFF,TGTGCCAGTAGCCAAGCATTGAACAATGAGCAGTTCTTC
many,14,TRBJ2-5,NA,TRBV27,CASSLRGLRETQYF,TGTGCCAGCAGTTTACGGGGGCTGCGAGAGACCCAGTACTTC
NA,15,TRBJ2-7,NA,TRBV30,CAWTIPARMTYEQYF,TGTGCCTGGACTATCCCCGCCAGGATGACCTACGAGCAGTACTTC
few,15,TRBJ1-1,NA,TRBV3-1,CASSQGTTGNTEAFF,TGTGCCAGCAGCCAAGGAACGACAGGGAACACTGAAGCTTTCTTT
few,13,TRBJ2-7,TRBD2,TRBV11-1,CASNAGGSPVRYF,TGTGCCAGCAACGCCGGGGGGTCCCCCGTGAGATACTTC
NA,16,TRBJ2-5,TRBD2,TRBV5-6,CASSLGAGGLLQTQYF,TGTGCCAGCAGCTTAGGAGCGGGGGGGCTTCTACAGACCCAGTACTTC
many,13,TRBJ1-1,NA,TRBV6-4,CASSEGASSEAFF,TGTGCCAGCAGTGAGGGGGCGTCTTCTGAAGCTTTCTTT
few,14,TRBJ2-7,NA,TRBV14,CASSQRRGSHEQYF,TGTGCCAGCAGCCAACGTAGGGGGAGCCACGAGCAGTACTTC
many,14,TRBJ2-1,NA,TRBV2,CASNSGGRYNEQFF,TGTGCCAGCAATAGCGGAGGAAGATACAATGAGCAGTTCTTC
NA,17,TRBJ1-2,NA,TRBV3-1,CASSQGGRSALNYGYTF,TGTGCCAGCAGCCAAGGGGGGCGGTCGGCATTAAACTATGGCTACACCTTC
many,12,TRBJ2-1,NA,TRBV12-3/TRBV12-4,CASSAGQNSQFF,TGTGCCAGCAGTGCGGGACAGAACAGCCAGTTCTTC
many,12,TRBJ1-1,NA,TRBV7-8,CASSTEDRKAFF,TGTGCCAGCAGCACAGAGGACAGAAAAGCTTTCTTT
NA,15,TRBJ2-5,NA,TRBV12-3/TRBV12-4,CASSLVGRRGETQYF,TGTGCCAGCAGTTTAGTGGGGCGGCGTGGAGAGACCCAGTACTTC
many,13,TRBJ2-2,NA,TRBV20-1,CSAGPGGTGELFF,TGCAGTGCTGGTCCCGGGGGTACCGGGGAGCTGTTTTTT
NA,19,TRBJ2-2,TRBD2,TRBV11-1,CASSLGGRRTSGNTGELSF,TGTGCCAGCAGCTTAGGAGGGCGGCGGACTAGCGGAAACACCGGGGAGCTGTCTTTT
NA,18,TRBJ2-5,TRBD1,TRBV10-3,CAISESWFGQGVQETQYF,TGTGCCATCAGTGAGTCGTGGTTCGGACAGGGGGTACAAGAGACCCAGTACTTC
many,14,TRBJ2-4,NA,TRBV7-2,CASSLGLAGNIQYF,TGTGCCAGCAGCTTAGGATTGGCAGGAAACATTCAGTACTTC
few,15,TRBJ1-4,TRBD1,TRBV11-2,CASSLGQATNEKLFF,TGTGCCAGCAGCCTAGGACAGGCAACTAATGAAAAACTGTTTTTT
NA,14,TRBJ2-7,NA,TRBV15,CATSSRQGTYEQYF,TGTGCCACCAGCTCCCGGCAGGGTACCTACGAGCAGTACTTC
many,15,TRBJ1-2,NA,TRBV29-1,CSVEDRGEANYGYTF,TGCAGCGTTGAAGATCGGGGGGAAGCTAACTATGGCTACACCTTC
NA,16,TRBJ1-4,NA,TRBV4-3,CASSQDLVTVVEKLFF,TGCGCCAGCAGCCAAGATCTTGTAACAGTAGTTGAAAAACTGTTTTTT
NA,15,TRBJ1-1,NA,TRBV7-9,CASTVDSRGDTEAFF,TGTGCCAGCACCGTGGACAGTAGGGGAGACACTGAAGCTTTCTTT
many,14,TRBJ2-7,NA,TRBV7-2,CASSLGHRLNEQYF,TGTGCCAGCAGCTTAGGGCATCGTCTCAACGAGCAGTACTTC
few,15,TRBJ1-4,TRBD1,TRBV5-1,CASSLLGQGAEKLFF,TGCGCCAGCAGCTTGTTGGGACAGGGGGCTGAAAAACTGTTTTTT
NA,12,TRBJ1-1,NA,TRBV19,CASRNQNTEAFF,TGTGCCAGCCGAAATCAGAACACTGAAGCTTTCTTT
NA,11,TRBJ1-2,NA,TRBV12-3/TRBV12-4,CASNNRYGYTF,TGTGCCAGCAATAACAGATATGGCTACACCTTC
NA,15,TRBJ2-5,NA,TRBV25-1,CASSIRVPHQETQYF,TGTGCCAGCAGTATCAGGGTCCCCCATCAAGAGACCCAGTACTTC
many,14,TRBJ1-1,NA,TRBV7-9,CASSPRGMNTEAFF,TGTGCCAGCAGCCCCAGGGGAATGAACACTGAAGCTTTCTTT